A single sample gave rise to the 7 T cell receptor beta chains below, sequenced in a study of primary melanoma T cells and metastatic recurrence. This table comes from immunoSEQ multiplex PCR, and its TCRdb copy is limited to in-frame clones, with some not included. The sample includes approximately 250 clones, 70% to 90% seen only once; the top ten take about 21%. The sequencing sample was made of melanoma tumor tissue. Every receptor here comes from a human donor with melanoma.

V and J are TRBV7-6 and TRBJ2-7, with 9 positions matching TRBD1. Germline V lookup: CDR1 SGHVS, CDR2 FNYEAQ. The CDR3 runs to 16 residues. The trim removed 4 bases at V and 3 bases at J, leaving 10 bases unmatched. DNA for the CDR3: TGTGCCAGCAGCTCGGGACCGTCGACAGGGGGCTACGAGCAGTACTTC. It yields the protein CASSSGPSTGGYEQYF. Full variable domain (outside the CDR3, taken from reference TRBV7-6 and TRBJ2-7): GAGVSQSPRYKVTKRGQDVALRCDPISGHVSLYWYRQALGQGPEFLTYFNYEAQQDKSGLPNDRFSAERPEGSISTLTIQRTEQRDSAMYRCASSSGPSTGGYEQYFGPGTRLTVT.

The rearrangement joins TRBV6-8 to TRBJ2-7; 12 bases map to TRBD1. Germline V lookup: CDR1 MNHGY, CDR2 SAAAGT. The CDR3 runs 15 residues. V shed 6 bases and J 5 bases; nucleotides not matched to a gene: 8. In nucleotides, the CDR3 is TGTGCCAGCAGGATCCGGGACAGGGGGCAAGACGAGCAGTACTTC. Encoded protein: CASRIRDRGQDEQYF.

This sequence joins TRBV12-2 and TRBJ2-7; no check of the table's D call, TRBD1, against the DNA was made. TRBV12-2 is an annotated pseudogene. The CDR3 sequence is 15 residues long. The CDR3 protein is CASRLLVLTPYEQYF. The CDR3, as DNA: TGTGCAAGTCGCCTCCTGGTCCTCACACCCTACGAGCAGTACTTC.

V usage is TRBV6-8 and J usage is TRBJ1-6; no reliable D call. V lost 7 bases and J 14 bases, leaving 21 bases between the germline ends. The CDR3 has 14 amino acids. Germline assignment: CDR1 MNHGY and CDR2 SAAAGT. CDR3 region: CASTPSDSGRALHF. CDR3 nucleotide sequence: TGTGCCAGCACTCCCTCCGATTCGGGAAGGGCCCTCCACTTT.

The V gene is TRBV30, the J gene TRBJ1-2; TRBD1 matches 7 bases. The CDR3 consists of 14 residues. The germline V gene encodes CDR1 GTSNPN and CDR2 SVGIG (reference sequence). Trimming took 5 bases from V and 8 from J; bases not matched to a gene: 14. For the CDR3, the DNA is TGTGCCTGGGGCCCGCGTGACAGGGCTCGCGGCTACACCTTC. This gives the protein CAWGPRDRARGYTF.

The V gene is TRBV14, the J gene TRBJ2-3, with D unclear. V dropped 1 base and J dropped 4 bases, with 9 bases sitting between them. CDR1 is SGHDN and CDR2 is FVKESK in the germline V gene. CDR3 length: 14 residues. The CDR3 DNA reads TGTGCCAGCAGCCAAGTCCGGGCCGCAGATACGCAGTATTTT. This translates into CASSQVRAADTQYF.

The V call is TRBV5-1, the J call TRBJ2-6; the D gene is possibly TRBD1 (6 bases). Germline lookup yields CDR1 SGHRS and CDR2 YFSETQ. Trimming took off 7 bases at V and 1 base at J, with 18 bases between the two ends. The CDR3 runs 17 residues. Written as DNA, the CDR3 is TGCGCCAGCTGCCCCAGCGGACAGACATCTGGGGCCAACGTCCTGACTTTC. Its protein product is CASCPSGQTSGANVLTF.